The 17 T cell receptor beta chains listed next were all sequenced from one sample in a study of blood T cell repertoires in COVID-19. TCRdb's table, derived via immunoSEQ multiplex PCR, lists solely in-frame clones and lacks some. This table has roughly 140,000 clones, 75% to 90% appearing once. The material sequenced was PBMCs or T cells enriched from blood (not recorded which). These receptors were collected from a man aged 60-69 years who had recovered from COVID-19.

The rearrangement joins TRBV28 to TRBJ2-2; maybe TRBD1 (6 bases). Trimming removed 7 bases at V and 3 bases at J, with 9 bases between. Germline CDR1 and CDR2: MDHEN and SYDVKM. The length of the CDR3 is 13 residues. The chain's CDR3 is CASTPGDTGELFF. The CDR3 DNA reads TGTGCCAGCACGCCAGGGGACACCGGGGAGCTGTTTTTT.

The chain joins TRBV3-1 (or the pseudogene TRBV3-2) to TRBJ2-3; D may be TRBD2 (6 bases). Trimming took off 4 bases at V and 0 bases at J, with 11 bases between the two ends. The CDR3 has 15 residues. CDR1 and CDR2 (germline): LGHDT, YNNKEL (reference sequence). DNA of the CDR3: TGTGCCAGCAGCCTTTCCGGGGGAAGCACAGATACGCAGTATTTT. This gives the protein CASSLSGGSTDTQYF.

The chain couples TRBV15 to TRBJ2-5; D perhaps matches TRBD2 (5 bases). The CDR3 sequence is 14 residues long. The germline CDR1 and CDR2 sequences are LNHNV and YYDKDF (reference sequence). Trimming took 7 bases from V and 4 from J, leaving 16 bases between them. The CDR3 DNA reads as TGTGCCACCAACTCCGCCGGGATAGGAGAGACCCAGTACTTC. It is translated as CATNSAGIGETQYF.

The chain joins TRBV28 to TRBJ1-5, with 7 bases fitting TRBD1. The CDR3 covers 14 residues. Germline CDR1 and CDR2: MDHEN and SYDVKM. J was trimmed by 6 bases and V by 2 bases; bases with no gene match: 4. CDR3: CASSLRGGGQPQHF. The CDR3 DNA is TGTGCCAGCAGTTTAAGAGGGGGCGGTCAGCCCCAGCATTTT.

The V call is TRBV10-2, the J call TRBJ1-1, with D unclear. In germline, CDR1 is WSHSY, CDR2 SAAADI. Trimming pared 10 bases from V and 4 bases from J, leaving 7 bases between. The CDR3 is made up of 10 amino acids. The CDR3 region is CATLATEAFF. The DNA for the CDR3 is TGCGCCACCTTGGCCACTGAAGCTTTCTTT.

The rearrangement joins TRBV7-9 to TRBJ2-1, with D possibly being TRBD2 (5 bases). V shed 4 bases and J shed 3 bases, with 10 bases lying between them. The length of the CDR3 is 14 residues. Germline-derived CDR1 and CDR2 are SEHNR and FQNEAQ (reference sequence). The CDR3 loop is CASSSDGNYNEQFF. The CDR3 region has the DNA TGTGCCAGCAGCTCGGACGGGAACTACAATGAGCAGTTCTTC.

The chain links TRBV7-9 to TRBJ1-3; weak D call: TRBD1 (6 bases). The CDR3 runs 14 residues. CDR1 SEHNR and CDR2 FQNEAQ come from the germline V gene (reference sequence). V lost 3 bases to trimming and J lost 8 bases, with 14 bases between them. The CDR3 protein is CASSFTGKTDTIYF. The CDR3 DNA is TGTGCCAGCAGCTTCACAGGGAAGACAGACACCATATATTTT.

The chain links TRBV2 to TRBJ2-3, with 7 bases matching TRBD2. The germline V gene encodes CDR1 SNHLY and CDR2 FYNNEI. Trimming cost V 4 bases and J 4 bases; bases outside gene matches: 2. The CDR3 runs 13 residues. The CDR3 reads CASSVGGADTQYF. CDR3 coding DNA: TGTGCCAGCAGTGTGGGGGGGGCAGATACGCAGTATTTT.

This chain connects TRBV7-9 to TRBJ2-5; D perhaps matches TRBD2 (5 bases). This CDR3 is 16 amino acids long. The V end was cut by 4 bases, the J end by 4 bases, with 19 bases between. Germline V lookup: CDR1 SEHNR, CDR2 FQNEAQ (reference sequence). Written as DNA, the CDR3 is TGTGCCAGCAGCTCACGAGGAGGCCGACCGGTAGAGACCCAGTACTTC. It yields the protein CASSSRGGRPVETQYF.

This chain connects TRBV28 to TRBJ2-7; 8 nucleotides align to TRBD1. CDR1 is MDHEN, CDR2 SYDVKM, per germline. The CDR3 is made up of 15 amino acids. Germline trimming cut 6 bases from V and 3 bases from J; bases unmatched to any gene: 10. CDR3 DNA: TGTGCCAGCAGCAAGACCGGGACAGGACTCTACGAGCAGTACTTC. Protein: CASSKTGTGLYEQYF.

This sequence joins TRBV6-5 and TRBJ2-1; TRBD1 is a possible D gene (6 bases). This CDR3 is built from 15 residues. V gave up 7 bases and J gave up 4 bases, with 17 bases separating them. Germline CDR1 reads MNHEY; CDR2 reads SVGAGI. CDR3 in DNA: TGTGCCAGCACCCCCCCGGGACACGGGTACAATGAGCAGTTCTTC. Translating it yields CASTPPGHGYNEQFF.

In its sample, this clone was seen once. The V and J genes are TRBV28 and TRBJ2-7; no firm D call. CDR1 MDHEN and CDR2 SYDVKM come from the germline V gene. The CDR3 length is 10 residues. Trimming took off 8 bases at V and 4 bases at J, with 6 bases between the two ends. CDR3 DNA: TGTGCCAGCTACGGGTACGAGCAGTACTTC. Residues: CASYGYEQYF.

The chain recombines TRBV18 with TRBJ1-2; TRBD1 aligns across 12 bases. The V gene's germline CDR1 is KGHSH and CDR2 LQKENI. The length of the CDR3 is 14 residues. After removal of 2 bases from V and 8 bases from J, the junction contained 3 bases not matched to a gene. The CDR3 here is CASSPGDRGPGYTF. The CDR3 DNA reads as TGTGCCAGCTCACCAGGGGACAGGGGGCCGGGCTACACCTTC.

This chain uses TRBV28 with TRBJ1-6; TRBD1 is a possible D gene (6 bases). V was cut by 3 bases and J by 5 bases, with 14 bases left in between. The CDR3 is 16 residues long. From germline, CDR1 is MDHEN and CDR2 SYDVKM. The CDR3, as DNA: TGTGCCAGCAGTTTTTACAGGGAAACGGATAATTCACCCCTCCACTTT. This encodes CASSFYRETDNSPLHF.

This clone was seen a handful of times. This rearrangement joins TRBV11-2 to TRBJ2-7, with 7 bases matching TRBD2. Trimming removed 4 bases from V and 6 bases from J; junction bases left unmatched: 9. The CDR3 loop spans 14 amino acids. Germline values: CDR1 SGHAT, CDR2 FQNNGV. The CDR3 protein is CASSSLAGLGEQYF. CDR3 DNA sequence: TGTGCCAGCAGCTCCTTAGCGGGCCTGGGCGAGCAGTACTTC.

The CDR3 is CASTPDTVSNQPQHF. The CDR3, as DNA: TGTGCCAGTACCCCCGATACAGTCAGCAATCAGCCCCAGCATTTT. J is TRBJ1-5 and V is TRBV19; D not certain. Trimming removed 7 bases at V and 1 base at J, with 14 bases between. This CDR3 is 15 amino acids long. Germline values: CDR1 LNHDA, CDR2 SQIVND (reference sequence).

This sequence joins TRBV15 and TRBJ1-4, with D possibly being TRBD1 (6 bases). From germline, CDR1 is LNHNV and CDR2 YYDKDF (reference sequence). The CDR3 is 15 residues long. The V and J ends lost 2 bases and 10 bases respectively, with 17 bases between them. The CDR3 DNA follows: TGTGCCACCAGCAGATCGCGACAGGCGTTAGGAAAACTGTTTTTT. Translating gives CATSRSRQALGKLFF.